This entry concerns a single TCR beta chain. Which antigen it targets is not known. No quality values exist for individual bases; no much larger clone is one base distant. Each collaborating institution followed its own protocols to collect whole blood in K2EDTA tubes. For TCRbeta analysis, collaborators shipped samples as frozen whole blood, isolated PBMCs, or DNA extracted from either of those sample types. Unmatched junction bases come to 4, with V trimmed by 0 bases and J by 7 bases. From a lookup of the germline V gene, CDR1 and CDR2 are MNHEY and SVGEGT. The cysteine opens and the phenylalanine closes a CDR3 of 15 amino acids. The only DNA kept is the CDR3, 45 bases in frame from the first base. TCRbeta CDR3 regions were amplified from genomic DNA using the immunoSEQ Assay, a bias-controlled multiplex PCR. From the authors' description of their analysis: The number of nucleated cells in each sample was estimated by amplification of reference gene primers within the assay. To quantify the absolute abundance of each unique TCRbeta CDR3 rearrangement, sequence reads were collapsed and filtered. For each sample, productive Simpson clonality was calculated as the square root of Simpson's diversity index across productive rearrangements. Imported from immuneACCESS, the table was reduced by TCRdb to in-frame sequences with V and J called. These copies leave out some clones; in studies compared against another copy, an unresolved V gene accounts for under half, and the cause of the remainder is not known. From that table come the V and J calls and clone size; the DNA was used to work out D and trimming. Across this sample there are over 100,000 clones, with around 86% seen only once. Together, the top ten hold approximately 9.1% of the sample.

This specimen belongs to a study of blood T cell repertoires in COVID-19 (dated by TCRdb to 2020 to 2022). In terms of the full investigation: Samples covering the acute and convalescent phases of COVID-19 were provided by collaborators in the United States, Italy and Spain. The material from the prospective study consisted of cDNA or gDNA derived from T cells, B-cell-depleted T cells, or PBMCs. The repertoires were made available in a free public database intended to serve as a resource for research on the immune response to SARS-CoV-2. HLA class I and class II types, where available, came from metadata supplied by the sample provider rather than from assay-based typing. Subjects who had been exposed to COVID-19, were actively infected with it, or had recovered from it provided the deeply sampled blood TCRbeta repertoires that made up the dataset. The sample metadata nearly always contained a de-identified subject ID, COVID-19 status, age in years and sex. Samples were obtained from the ongoing ImmuneRACE study (first 160 participants) and from 1,200 or so subjects provided by 6 global collaborators.

The paper as a whole reports these results and caveats: How much clinical and demographic metadata was included differed by source and by participant, and the metadata was provided uncurated.

The chain links TRBV6-2 or TRBV6-3 with TRBJ1-4; TRBD1 fits 8 bases in the junction. Sequencing used peripheral blood. This sequence originates from a woman aged 55 to 70 with active or convalescent COVID-19. For the CDR3, the sequence is CASSYSAGGLEKLFF. The DNA reads TGTGCCAGCAGTTACTCGGCAGGGGGCCTTGAAAAACTGTTTTTT.